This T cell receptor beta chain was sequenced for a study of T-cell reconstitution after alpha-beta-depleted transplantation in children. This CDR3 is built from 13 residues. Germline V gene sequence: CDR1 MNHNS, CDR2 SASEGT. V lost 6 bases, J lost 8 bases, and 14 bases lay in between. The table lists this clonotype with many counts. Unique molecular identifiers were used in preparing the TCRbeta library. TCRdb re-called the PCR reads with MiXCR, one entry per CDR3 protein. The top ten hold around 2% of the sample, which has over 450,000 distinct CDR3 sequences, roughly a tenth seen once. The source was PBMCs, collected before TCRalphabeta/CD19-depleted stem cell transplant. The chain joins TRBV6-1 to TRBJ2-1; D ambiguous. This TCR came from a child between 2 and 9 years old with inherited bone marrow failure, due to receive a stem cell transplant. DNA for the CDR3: TGTGCCAGCAGGGAATATGGGGAATATGAGCAGTTCTTC. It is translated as CASREYGEYEQFF.